This T cell receptor beta chain was sequenced during a study of shared clonotypes between healthy human individuals. Germline V gene lookup returns CDR1 SGHVS and CDR2 FQNEAQ. Trimming left V 4 bases short and J 6 bases short, with 15 bases between. The CDR3 has 15 amino acids. Selected positively for CCR7 and CD45RO-negative, naive CD8 cells excluded terminally differentiated effector memory CD45RA+ cells. Donors were healthy HIV-negative adults without recent acute infections or vaccinations. Everyone who donated was a Caucasian adult who lived in Nashville, Tennessee. Note on this clone: The antigen is not known.

Findings of the study overall: At large depth, rarefaction still showed sorted-subset sequencing to be incomplete. The generation probabilities recorded for non-shared clonotypes fell below those of clonotypes shared by all four donors.

Measured with immunoSEQ multiplex PCR; TCRdb has only the in-frame clones, and not every one. Of around 2,000,000 clones in the sample, approximately 94% were seen once. V and J are TRBV7-8 and TRBJ2-2, with D perhaps matching TRBD2 (5 bases). The specimen was naive CD8+ T cells from PBMCs. This sequence originates from a man between 18 and 35 years old in good health. Some clones in this sample may be carry-over from other donors' samples. CDR3 DNA sequence: TGTGCCAGCAGCTCAGCTGCCGGGGTCTCCGGGGAGCTGTTTTTT. It yields the protein CASSSAAGVSGELFF. Full variable domain (missing parts from reference TRBV7-8 and TRBJ2-2): GAGVSQSPRYKVAKRGQDVALRCDPISGHVSLFWYQQALGQGPEFLTYFQNEAQLDKSGLPSDRFFAERPEGSVSTLKIQRTQQEDSAVYLCASSSAAGVSGELFFGEGSRLTVL.